These 8 T cell receptor beta chains came from one sample sequenced in a study of blood T cell repertoires in COVID-19. Method: immunoSEQ multiplex PCR; TCRdb's copy keeps in-frame clones and lacks some. The table has over 250,000 clones, roughly four fifths seen once; the top ten hold around 5%. Input material: PBMCs or T cells enriched from blood (not recorded which). These receptors were taken from a man aged 40-50 years who had been exposed to COVID-19.

This chain joins TRBV29-1 and TRBJ2-7; no reliable D call. The CDR3 contains 14 residues. The germline V gene encodes CDR1 SQVTM and CDR2 ANQGSEA. Trimming shortened V by 2 bases and J by 0 bases, and 11 bases separated the two germline ends. The CDR3 here is CSVERGGTSYEQYF. The CDR3 DNA reads TGCAGCGTTGAAAGAGGCGGAACCTCCTACGAGCAGTACTTC.

The chain has TRBV7-9 and TRBJ1-6; D remains ambiguous. Trimming left V 5 bases short and J 9 bases short, with 20 bases between. Germline lookup yields CDR1 SEHNR and CDR2 FQNEAQ (reference sequence). The CDR3 is made up of 16 amino acids. This chain's CDR3 is CASSSGPTTPISPLHF. Written as DNA, the CDR3 is TGTGCCAGCAGCAGCGGCCCCACCACCCCGATTTCACCCCTCCACTTT.

The chain employs TRBV7-9 and TRBJ1-3; 7 bases line up with TRBD1. Germline V gene lookup returns CDR1 SEHNR and CDR2 FQNEAQ (reference sequence). There are 19 residues in the CDR3. Trimming removed 2 bases from V and 0 bases from J; junction bases left unmatched: 13. As DNA, the CDR3 is TGTGCCAGCAGCTTATTAATCTTGACAGGGCGATTCTCTGGAAACACCATATATTTT. Its protein is CASSLLILTGRFSGNTIYF.

This clone was picked up one time. The rearrangement joins TRBV27 to TRBJ1-6, with 9 bases aligning to TRBD1. CDR3 size: 15 residues. The germline V gene encodes CDR1 MNHEY and CDR2 SMNVEV (reference sequence). V shed 5 bases and J 9 bases; nucleotides not matched to a gene: 8. The CDR3 coding sequence is TGTGCCAGCAGTCCACGGGGACAGGGAGGTTCACCCCTCCACTTT. This sequence encodes CASSPRGQGGSPLHF.

In this sample, this clone turned up once. The J gene is TRBJ2-7, the V gene TRBV4-2, with TRBD2 matching 7 bases. The germline V gene has CDR1 LGHNA and CDR2 YNFKEQ. With 3 bases clipped from V and 3 bases from J, the junction kept 8 bases outside the gene matches. CDR3 size: 15 residues. In nucleotides, the CDR3 is TGTGCCAGCAGCCAGGGTAATAGCGGGCACTACGAGCAGTACTTC. As protein: CASSQGNSGHYEQYF.

The J gene is TRBJ1-2, the V gene TRBV19, with D perhaps TRBD1 (6 bases). CDR3 length: 13 residues. V was clipped by 10 bases and J by 1 base, with 13 bases between them. Germline assignment: CDR1 LNHDA and CDR2 SQIVND (reference sequence). The chain's CDR3 is CATEGDVNYGYTF. Written as DNA, the CDR3 is TGTGCCACCGAGGGGGACGTTAACTATGGCTACACCTTC.

The chain carries TRBV5-6 and TRBJ2-1; D may be TRBD2 (5 bases). The CDR3 totals 13 residues. The ends were cut back, 3 bases at V and 9 bases at J, with 13 bases in the middle. Germline V gene data show CDR1 as SGHDT and CDR2 as YYEEEE. The CDR3 DNA sequence: TGTGCCAGCAGCTGGGCTTCGGCGGGTGAGCAGTTCTTC. Translation gives CASSWASAGEQFF.

This clone turned up a few times. The chain combines TRBV7-9 with TRBJ2-5, with TRBD2 identical over 12 bases. From germline, CDR1 is SEHNR and CDR2 FQNEAQ (reference sequence). The V gene end was trimmed by 5 bases and the J gene end by 5 bases; junction bases not matched to a gene: 9. This CDR3 has 16 amino acids. The CDR3 DNA is TGTGCCAGCAGCCTTGGACTAGCGGGGTTGGGGGAGACCCAGTACTTC. Its translation is CASSLGLAGLGETQYF.